One T cell receptor beta chain is described in this entry. Its antigen is not known. Profiled with immunoSEQ multiplex PCR; TCRdb holds only in-frame clones, not every one. The top ten hold 7.4% of the sample, which has about 380,000 clones, 80% to 90% seen once. This entry comes from a study of Ad26.COV2.S vaccination and SARS-CoV-2 variants. General study points: In TCR breadth and depth analyses, total T cell responses may have been underestimated. Participants given vaccine showed non-spike TCR breadth similar to that of placebo recipients.

Documented treatment: 19 received Ad26.COV2.S at low or high dose, single or two shots; about five received placebo; per-sample allocation not given. Samples were taken on day 63 after the first vaccine or placebo injection. Whoever gave the sample was an adult aged 18-55 years in Boston. The V end lost 0 bases, the J end lost 8 bases, and 8 bases lay between the germline ends. Germline V gene data show CDR1 as GTSNPN and CDR2 as SVGIG (reference sequence). CDR3 length equals 12 residues. The origin of this receptor is a person aged 18-65 years who received the Ad26.COV2.S COVID-19 vaccine or a placebo. The material sequenced was peripheral blood, taken in a trial of Ad26.COV2.S vaccine versus placebo. This sequence joins TRBV30 and TRBJ2-1; D is uncertain. DNA of the CDR3: TGTGCCTGGAGTGTACTCGGCGATGAGCAGTTCTTC. Residues: CAWSVLGDEQFF.